These 23 T cell receptor beta chains came from one sample sequenced in a study of identifying expanded T cells in peripheral blood. The table came from immunoSEQ multiplex PCR; TCRdb's copy has only in-frame clones and leaves some out. Of tens of thousands of clones in the sample, about four fifths were seen once. The sequenced sample was blood. These receptors came from a person aged 18 to 75 in good health.

This clone was recorded once. The rearrangement links TRBV6-4 to TRBJ2-7; 11 bases fit TRBD2. Per germline, CDR1 MRHNA and CDR2 SNTAGT. Germline trimming cut 3 bases from V and 3 bases from J; bases unmatched to any gene: 16. The CDR3 length is 19 residues. CDR3 sequence reads: CASSETGLAAIRTDYEQYV. The CDR3, as DNA: TGTGCCAGCAGTGAGACGGGACTAGCGGCTATACGGACGGACTACGAGCAGTACGTC.

In this sample, this clone turned up a few times. This chain uses TRBV25-1 with TRBJ1-2; D gene uncertain. Deletions cut 5 bases from V and 4 bases from J, with 8 bases between. Germline V lookup: CDR1 MGHDK, CDR2 SYGVNS. The CDR3 spans 12 residues. The CDR3 DNA is TGTGCCAGCAGTACCAGTCTCTATGGCTACACCTTC. This gives the protein CASSTSLYGYTF.

The chain carries TRBV7-2 and TRBJ2-1, with D perhaps TRBD2 (6 bases). Germline CDR1 and CDR2: SGHTA and FQGNSA. Between the trimmed V and J ends, which lost 1 base and 9 bases, there was a span of 10 bases. The CDR3 length is 13 residues. DNA for the CDR3: TGTGCCAGCAGCTTAGGTAGCGGCCTTGAGCAGTTCTTC. It encodes CASSLGSGLEQFF.

V is TRBV25-1 and J is TRBJ2-7, with D perhaps matching TRBD1 or TRBD2 (5 bases each). The germline V gene has CDR1 MGHDK and CDR2 SYGVNS. The CDR3 covers 11 residues. DNA of the CDR3: TGTGCTGTGGGACCGCCCCACGAGCAGTACTTC. Protein sequence: CAVGPPHEQYF.

The rearrangement links TRBV15 to TRBJ2-5, with D perhaps being TRBD1 or TRBD2 (6 bases each). The germline V gene has CDR1 LNHNV and CDR2 YYDKDF (reference sequence). V shed 4 bases and J shed 2 bases, with 8 bases lying between them. The CDR3 length is 13 residues. CDR3 DNA: TGTGCCACCAGCATAGGGGGGCAAGAGACCCAGTACTTC. The encoded protein is CATSIGGQETQYF.

The rearrangement joins TRBV7-2 to TRBJ2-1; TRBD2 matches at 13 bases. With V trimmed by 4 bases and J by 7 bases, 7 bases remained unmatched. The CDR3 is made up of 16 amino acids. Germline V CDR1 and CDR2: SGHTA, FQGNSA. CDR3 residues: CASSSSGLAGRNEQFF. The CDR3 bases are TGTGCCAGCAGCTCGTCGGGACTAGCGGGACGGAATGAGCAGTTCTTC.

The J gene is TRBJ2-5, the V gene TRBV1. TRBV1 is annotated as a pseudogene. The CDR3 sequence is 13 residues long. CDR3 residues: CSQGRADQETQYF. Written as DNA, the CDR3 is TGCAGCCAAGGACGAGCTGACCAAGAGACCCAGTACTTC.

V and J are TRBV7-6 and TRBJ1-1; D gene ambiguous. The CDR3 runs 14 residues. Germline loops: CDR1 SGHVS, CDR2 FNYEAQ. The V end was cut by 6 bases, the J end by 2 bases, with 13 bases between. CDR3 sequence: CASSPEVVNTEAFF. DNA for the CDR3: TGTGCCAGCAGTCCGGAAGTTGTCAACACTGAAGCTTTCTTT.

This clone was observed a handful of times. The genes are TRBV29-1 and TRBJ1-1, with 7 bases aligning to TRBD1. The CDR3 is made up of 13 amino acids. V lost 5 bases and J lost 1; bases outside the gene matches: 4. The germline gives CDR1 SQVTM, CDR2 ANQGSEA. CDR3 in amino acids: CSVLDRKNTEAFF. The CDR3 region has the DNA TGCAGCGTTCTGGACAGGAAGAACACTGAAGCTTTCTTT.

This clone was recorded once. This chain joins TRBV5-4 and TRBJ2-5, with D hard to call. Germline loops: CDR1 SGHNT, CDR2 YYREEE (reference sequence). The CDR3 is made up of 13 amino acids. V lost 4 bases and J 0 bases, leaving 7 bases between the germline ends. CDR3 nucleotides: TGTGCCAGCAGCACGGGCAACCAAGAGACCCAGTACTTC. Its protein is CASSTGNQETQYF.

The rearrangement links TRBV27 to TRBJ1-2; D possibly corresponds to TRBD1 (6 bases). Deletions cut 2 bases from V and 4 bases from J, with 17 bases between. Per the germline V gene, CDR1 is MNHEY and CDR2 is SMNVEV (reference sequence). This CDR3 contains 16 residues. Written as DNA, the CDR3 is TGTGCCAGCAGTTTAGGCGGGGGGCGAACCCTCTATGGCTACACCTTC. Amino acids: CASSLGGGRTLYGYTF.

The chain carries TRBV10-2 and TRBJ2-2, with no clear D. Germline V gene sequence: CDR1 WSHSY, CDR2 SAAADI. This CDR3 is 12 amino acids long. Trimming shortened V by 5 bases and J by 7 bases, and 8 bases separated the two germline ends. The CDR3 bases are TGCGCCAGCAGTTTATTGGACGGGGAGCTGTTTTTT. Encoded protein: CASSLLDGELFF.

The rearrangement links TRBV6-4 to TRBJ2-3; no reliable D call. Germline V gives CDR1 MRHNA, CDR2 SNTAGT. The CDR3 is 15 amino acids. V was cut by 3 bases and J by 4 bases, with 14 bases left in between. The CDR3 loop is CASSDDHSGSDTQYF. The CDR3 nucleotides are TGTGCCAGCAGTGATGATCACTCGGGCTCAGATACGCAGTATTTT.

The chain is built from TRBV19 and TRBJ2-7, with D perhaps TRBD1 (5 bases). Germline V CDR1 and CDR2: LNHDA, SQIVND (reference sequence). This CDR3 is built from 14 residues. The ends were cut back, 5 bases at V and 2 bases at J, with 13 bases in the middle. The CDR3 is CASSYTGGAYEQYF. Written as DNA, the CDR3 is TGTGCCAGTAGTTACACAGGTGGAGCCTACGAGCAGTACTTC.

The chain uses TRBV25-1 and TRBJ2-4, with 8 positions matching TRBD1. In germline, CDR1 is MGHDK, CDR2 SYGVNS. The CDR3 spans 16 residues. Trimming took 0 bases from V and 2 from J; bases not matched to a gene: 3. This CDR3 is CASSEYGQGTKNIQYF. Here the CDR3 DNA reads TGTGCCAGCAGTGAATATGGACAGGGCACCAAAAACATTCAGTACTTC.

This chain joins TRBV6-1 and TRBJ1-6; no definite D call. The germline V gene has CDR1 MNHNS and CDR2 SASEGT. V lost 2 bases and J 9 bases, leaving 14 bases between the germline ends. This CDR3 is built from 15 residues. The CDR3, as DNA: TGTGCCAGCAGTGAACGCCAGGCCCTGGGTTCACCCCTCCACTTT. This gives the protein CASSERQALGSPLHF.

V and J are TRBV7-9 and TRBJ2-2; D possibly matches TRBD1 or TRBD2 (5 bases each). The CDR3 runs 15 residues. Deletions cut 7 bases from V and 2 bases from J, with 14 bases between. The germline CDR1 and CDR2 sequences are SEHNR and FQNEAQ (reference sequence). CDR3 nucleotides: TGTGCCAGCACCGCCGGGGCTAGCAACACCGGGGAGCTGTTTTTT. Translating it yields CASTAGASNTGELFF.

The gene calls are TRBV7-9 and TRBJ1-1; TRBD1 matches at 9 bases. This CDR3 has 15 amino acids. Germline CDR1 SEHNR, CDR2 FQNEAQ (reference sequence). The trim removed 5 bases at V and 4 bases at J, leaving 8 bases unmatched. CDR3 amino acids: CASSPGQGLLTEAFF. Written as DNA, the CDR3 is TGTGCCAGCAGCCCGGGACAGGGACTACTCACTGAAGCTTTCTTT.

This clone was seen a single time. This chain links TRBV18 with TRBJ2-7; TRBD1 matches at 7 bases. Germline CDR1 reads KGHSH; CDR2 reads LQKENI. The trim removed 1 base at V and 4 bases at J, leaving 4 bases unmatched. This CDR3 spans 14 amino acids. CDR3 nucleotide sequence: TGTGCCAGCTCACCACAGGGGGCTGGGTACGAGCAGTACTTC. As protein: CASSPQGAGYEQYF.

The gene calls are TRBV6-1 and TRBJ2-2, with 12 bases that match TRBD1. In germline, CDR1 is MNHNS, CDR2 SASEGT. The CDR3 contains 15 residues. Trimming at V came to 2 bases and at J to 10 bases, leaving 5 bases not matched to a gene. Written as DNA, the CDR3 is TGTGCCAGCAGTGAATATGGGACAGGGGGCATGGAGCTGTTTTTT. Encoded protein: CASSEYGTGGMELFF.

This sequence joins TRBV20-1 and TRBJ2-5; D is undetermined. The ends were cut back, 5 bases at V and 7 bases at J, with 8 bases in the middle. The CDR3 is made up of 10 amino acids. Germline CDR1 is DFQATT and CDR2 is SNEGSKA (reference sequence). DNA for the CDR3: TGCAGTGCTGTTGGCGGGACCCAGTACTTC. It codes for CSAVGGTQYF.

The chain couples TRBV6-5 to TRBJ2-1, with no clear D. The CDR3 consists of 13 residues. Trimming pared 7 bases from V and 10 bases from J, leaving 17 bases between. Germline CDR1 reads MNHEY; CDR2 reads SVGAGI. The CDR3 sequence: CASKDPPSREQFF. CDR3 in DNA: TGTGCCAGCAAGGACCCCCCCAGCCGAGAGCAGTTCTTC.

The chain has TRBV7-6 and TRBJ1-6, with D unclear. The V gene lost 5 bases and the J gene lost 8 bases, with 19 bases spanning the gap. This CDR3 region has 16 residues. CDR1 and CDR2 (germline): SGHVS, FNYEAQ. The CDR3 loop reads CASSPFAALGDSPLHF. As DNA, the CDR3 is TGTGCCAGCAGCCCGTTTGCTGCGCTCGGGGATTCACCCCTCCACTTT.